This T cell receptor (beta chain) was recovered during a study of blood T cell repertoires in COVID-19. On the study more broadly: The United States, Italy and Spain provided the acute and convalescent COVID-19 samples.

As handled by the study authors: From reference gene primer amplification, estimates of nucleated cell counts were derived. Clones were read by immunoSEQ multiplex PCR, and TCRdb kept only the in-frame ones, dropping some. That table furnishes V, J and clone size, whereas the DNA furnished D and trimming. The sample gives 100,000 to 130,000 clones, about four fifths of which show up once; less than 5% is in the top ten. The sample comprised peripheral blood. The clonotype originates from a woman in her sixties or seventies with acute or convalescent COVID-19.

Written as DNA, the CDR3 is TGTGCCAGCAGTTACTCGCGTGGGAGCAATTCACCCCTCCACTTT. Translating it yields CASSYSRGSNSPLHF. This sequence joins TRBV6-2 or TRBV6-3 and TRBJ1-6, with D uncertain. The CDR3 sequence is 15 residues long. The V gene lost 0 bases and the J gene lost 7 bases, with 10 bases spanning the gap. Germline CDR1 is MNHEY and CDR2 is SVGEGT.